The next 18 T cell receptor beta chains were all read from a single sample in a study of siplizumab effects on memory and regulatory T cells. Clones were read by immunoSEQ multiplex PCR, and TCRdb kept only the in-frame ones, dropping some. The sample contains tens of thousands of clones, roughly 80% of which appear only once. The sequencing sample was made of memory CD4+ T cells sorted from blood. The origin of the receptors is a human donor in good health.

The V gene is TRBV5-6, the J gene TRBJ2-3; TRBD2 is a possible D gene (6 bases). Trimming cost V 1 base and J 2 bases, with 14 bases left between them. This CDR3 has 16 residues. From germline, CDR1 is SGHDT and CDR2 YYEEEE. For the CDR3, the DNA is TGTGCCAGCAGCTTGTTCGGGGGAGGCCCCACAGATACGCAGTATTTT. It yields the protein CASSLFGGGPTDTQYF.

The CDR3 coding sequence is TGTGCCAGCAGTTTTGCGGATGCAGATACGCAGTATTTT. Protein: CASSFADADTQYF. The chain links TRBV27 to TRBJ2-3; D remains unclear. The CDR3 has 13 amino acids. Trimming cost V 3 bases and J 4 bases, with 8 bases left between them. Germline CDR1 reads MNHEY; CDR2 reads SMNVEV (reference sequence).

The V gene is TRBV2, the J gene TRBJ1-5, with D perhaps TRBD1 (5 bases). Trimming left V 6 bases short and J 0 bases short, with 6 bases between. Germline V CDR1 and CDR2: SNHLY, FYNNEI. The CDR3 sequence is 13 residues long. In DNA form, the CDR3 reads TGTGCCAGCAGGGGGCCTAGCAATCAGCCCCAGCATTTT. Its translation: CASRGPSNQPQHF.

The rearrangement links TRBV5-1 to TRBJ1-2; unclear D gene. This CDR3 has 14 residues. The germline V gene has CDR1 SGHRS and CDR2 YFSETQ. Trimming left V 0 bases short and J 4 bases short, with 10 bases between. This CDR3 is CASSLEGGGYGYTF. CDR3 sequence (DNA): TGCGCCAGCAGCTTGGAGGGAGGTGGCTATGGCTACACCTTC.

This clone was counted a few times. This chain connects TRBV7-8 to TRBJ2-7, with 9 nucleotides matching TRBD1. The CDR3 runs to 12 residues. Germline trimming cut 5 bases from V and 5 bases from J; bases unmatched to any gene: 1. In germline, CDR1 is SGHVS, CDR2 FQNEAQ. CDR3 DNA sequence: TGTGCCAGCAGCAGGGACAGGGACGAGCAGTACTTC. This translates into CASSRDRDEQYF.

The rearrangement links TRBV11-1 to TRBJ2-5, with a tentative D call TRBD2 (5 bases). Looked up from germline, CDR1 is SGHAT and CDR2 is FQDESV (reference sequence). CDR3 length: 15 residues. The V end lost 4 bases, the J end lost 1 base, and 13 bases lay between the germline ends. The CDR3 loop is CASSSRRRPQETQYF. CDR3 in DNA: TGTGCCAGCAGCTCCCGACGGAGGCCCCAAGAGACCCAGTACTTC.

This clone has a single count. V and J are TRBV2 and TRBJ2-1; TRBD1 is a possible D gene (5 bases). Germline V gene data show CDR1 as SNHLY and CDR2 as FYNNEI. The CDR3 length is 15 residues. With 8 bases removed from V and 0 bases from J, the gap between germline ends came to 14 bases. CDR3 region: CASQGSLSSYNEQFF. CDR3 nucleotide sequence: TGTGCCAGCCAGGGTAGCCTCTCCTCCTACAATGAGCAGTTCTTC.

This sequence joins TRBV11-1 and TRBJ2-6; tentatively, D is TRBD2 (5 bases). Germline V gives CDR1 SGHAT, CDR2 FQDESV (reference sequence). The CDR3 is 15 residues long. V gave up 8 bases and J gave up 0 bases, with 11 bases separating them. The CDR3 nucleotides read TGTGCCAGCCGTGGACTTTTCTCTGGGGCCAACGTCCTGACTTTC. This gives the protein CASRGLFSGANVLTF.

This clone was seen more than once but under ten times. The V and J genes are TRBV5-8 and TRBJ1-1; D perhaps matches TRBD1 (6 bases). V dropped 5 bases and J dropped 1 base, with 15 bases sitting between them. Germline V gene sequence: CDR1 SGHTS, CDR2 YDEGEE. This CDR3 has 15 amino acids. This CDR3 is CASRAAGTKNTEAFF. The CDR3 DNA reads TGTGCCAGCAGGGCCGCCGGGACAAAGAACACTGAAGCTTTCTTT.

The genes are TRBV5-1 and TRBJ1-3; D unclear. Germline V CDR1 and CDR2: SGHRS, YFSETQ. The CDR3 contains 16 residues. With 3 bases removed from V and 0 bases from J, the gap between germline ends came to 13 bases. The CDR3 region is CASSSPGSNSGNTIYF. The CDR3 region has the DNA TGCGCCAGCAGCTCCCCCGGCAGCAACTCTGGAAACACCATATATTTT.

V and J are TRBV27 and TRBJ2-7, with TRBD1 as a possible D gene (5 bases). Germline CDR1 and CDR2: MNHEY and SMNVEV (reference sequence). The CDR3 spans 13 residues. The V end was cut by 3 bases, the J end by 1 base, with 7 bases between. The CDR3 reads CASSFDRSYEQYF. DNA of the CDR3: TGTGCCAGCAGTTTTGACAGATCCTACGAGCAGTACTTC.

The chain employs TRBV7-2 and TRBJ2-5; no definite D call. The CDR3 covers 14 residues. In germline, CDR1 is SGHTA, CDR2 FQGNSA. Trimming stripped 1 base from V and 8 bases from J, with 14 bases between. CDR3 nucleotide sequence: TGTGCCAGCAGCTTAGGACAAGACTTTGATACCCAGTACTTC. Translating it yields CASSLGQDFDTQYF.

The sample holds a few counts of this clone. The chain carries TRBV7-2 and TRBJ1-2; D remains unclear. The germline V gene has CDR1 SGHTA and CDR2 FQGNSA. The V end lost 5 bases, the J end lost 1 base, and 8 bases lay between the germline ends. This CDR3 contains 13 residues. The CDR3 here is CASSPGVNYGYTF. The DNA of the CDR3 is TGTGCCAGCAGCCCTGGAGTTAACTATGGCTACACCTTC.

The rearrangement links TRBV10-1 to TRBJ1-6, with a possible D match to TRBD1 (6 bases). CDR1 is WNHNN, CDR2 SYGVQD, per germline (reference sequence). Deletions cut 7 bases from V and 1 base from J, with 17 bases between. The CDR3 totals 17 residues. This CDR3 reads CASIPGGTRSYNSPLHF. The CDR3 DNA reads as TGCGCCAGCATCCCTGGGGGCACTCGGTCCTATAATTCACCCCTCCACTTT.

This clone was found once. The chain joins TRBV2 to TRBJ1-6; a possible D gene is TRBD1 (5 bases). The CDR3 consists of 14 residues. Germline V lookup: CDR1 SNHLY, CDR2 FYNNEI. V was shortened by 6 bases and J by 6 bases, with 12 bases between the two germline ends. This CDR3 reads CASRGDSSNSPLHF. The DNA of the CDR3 is TGTGCCAGCAGGGGGGACTCAAGTAATTCACCCCTCCACTTT. The whole variable domain, filled in from reference TRBV2 and TRBJ1-6, reads EPEVTQTPSHQVTQMGQEVILRCVPISNHLYFYWYRQILGQKVEFLVSFYNNEISEKSEIFDDQFSVERPDGSNFTLKIRSTKLEDSAMYFCASRGDSSNSPLHFGNGTRLTVT.

This clone showed up just a few times. The gene calls are TRBV29-1 and TRBJ1-1; D call uncertain. CDR1 is SQVTM and CDR2 is ANQGSEA in the germline V gene. Trimming cost V 2 bases and J 7 bases, with 14 bases left between them. The CDR3 runs to 13 residues. CDR3 sequence (DNA): TGCAGCGTTGAACGAACCCAGAGCAATGAAGCTTTCTTT. It yields the protein CSVERTQSNEAFF. Drawing the rest from reference TRBV29-1 and TRBJ1-1, the complete variable domain is SAVISQKPSRDICQRGTSLTIQCQVDSQVTMMFWYRQQPGQSLTLIATANQGSEATYESGFVIDKFPISRPNLTFSTLTVSNMSPEDSSIYLCSVERTQSNEAFFGQGTRLTVV.

The gene calls are TRBV28 and TRBJ1-1, with D maybe TRBD1 (5 bases). Germline lookup yields CDR1 MDHEN and CDR2 SYDVKM. The CDR3 spans 13 residues. The ends were cut back, 6 bases at V and 6 bases at J, with 14 bases in the middle. The CDR3 region has the DNA TGTGCCAGCAGATCCGGGACTGTAGCTGAAGCTTTCTTT. Residues: CASRSGTVAEAFF.

The rearrangement joins TRBV29-1 to TRBJ1-3; D might be TRBD1 (6 bases). This CDR3 has 13 amino acids. CDR1 is SQVTM and CDR2 is ANQGSEA in the germline V gene. V gave up 6 bases and J gave up 0 bases, with 9 bases separating them. The chain's CDR3 is CSVRQVSGNTIYF. In DNA, the CDR3 is TGCAGCGTGCGACAGGTCTCTGGAAACACCATATATTTT.